Listed here are 6 T cell receptor beta chains from one sample, sequenced in a study of blood T cell repertoires in COVID-19. Method: immunoSEQ multiplex PCR; TCRdb's copy keeps in-frame clones and lacks some. The sample yields 110,000 or so clones, 70% to 90% seen once. Sequenced sample: peripheral blood. The source is a woman in her seventies who had recovered from COVID-19.

The rearrangement uses TRBV11-2 and TRBJ2-3; D ambiguous. Germline V gene data show CDR1 as SGHAT and CDR2 as FQNNGV. The V gene lost 7 bases and the J gene lost 3 bases, with 11 bases spanning the gap. The CDR3 runs 13 residues. The CDR3 bases are TGTGCCAGCACTCTTCGTCGTACAGATACGCAGTATTTT. It specifies CASTLRRTDTQYF.

This clone was seen a few times. The rearrangement links TRBV6-5 to TRBJ1-2; possibly TRBD1 for D (6 bases). The CDR3 is 15 amino acids. Germline lookup yields CDR1 MNHEY and CDR2 SVGAGI. The ends were cut back, 7 bases at V and 0 bases at J, with 15 bases in the middle. This chain's CDR3 is CASTQQQGANYGYTF. For the CDR3, the DNA is TGTGCCAGCACCCAACAACAGGGAGCTAACTATGGCTACACCTTC.

The chain recombines TRBV7-2 with TRBJ2-1; D might be TRBD2 (5 bases). Germline V gene lookup returns CDR1 SGHTA and CDR2 FQGNSA. The CDR3 is 15 amino acids. V lost 5 bases and J 2 bases, leaving 13 bases between the germline ends. CDR3 sequence: CASSRTFDPYNEQFF. The CDR3 DNA follows: TGTGCCAGCAGCCGGACTTTCGATCCCTACAATGAGCAGTTCTTC.

A note on this clone: The same CDR3 arises from other DNA sequences in this sample as well. This chain joins TRBV3-1 (or the pseudogene TRBV3-2) and TRBJ2-5; 9 nucleotides match TRBD2. CDR1 and CDR2 (germline): LGHDT, YNNKEL (reference sequence). The CDR3 has 14 amino acids. V was pared by 4 bases and J by 2 bases, with 2 bases of the junction left unmatched. The CDR3 reads CASSRRGGQETQYF. The DNA of the CDR3 is TGTGCCAGCAGCCGGCGGGGGGGGCAAGAGACCCAGTACTTC.

This chain links TRBV27 with TRBJ2-1; the match to TRBD2 covers 9 bases. CDR1 is MNHEY, CDR2 SMNVEV, per germline (reference sequence). The CDR3 is 15 amino acids. V lost 6 bases, J lost 7 bases, and 10 bases stayed unmatched. Here the CDR3 DNA reads TGTGCCAGCAGGCGGGAGGGCCAAATTATGAATGAGCAGTTCTTC. It yields the protein CASRREGQIMNEQFF.

This sequence joins TRBV9 and TRBJ2-3; D is perhaps TRBD2 (7 bases). The CDR3 is 16 amino acids. Trimming removed 4 bases from V and 0 bases from J, with 15 bases in between. The germline gives CDR1 SGDLS, CDR2 YYNGEE. CDR3 sequence (DNA): TGTGCCAGCAGCCGTAGGAGGGGGGGCAGCACAGATACGCAGTATTTT. It encodes CASSRRRGGSTDTQYF. Supplemented by reference TRBV9 and TRBJ2-3, the full variable domain reads DSGVTQTPKHLITATGQRVTLRCSPRSGDLSVYWYQQSLDQGLQFLIQYYNGEERAKGNILERFSAQQFPDLHSELNLSSLELGDSALYFCASSRRRGGSTDTQYFGPGTRLTVL.